This entry describes one T cell receptor (beta chain). What it recognizes is unknown. Into CD45RA+ naive and CD45RA-negative memory subsets, the CD4+ cells were split. Profiling relied on immunoSEQ multiplex PCR, and the TCRdb table lists in-frame clones only, not all of them. The sample consists of 2.3 million or so clones, approximately 95% of them appearing once. The CDR3 covers 16 residues. CDR1 is MNHNS, CDR2 SASEGT, per germline. V lost 4 bases, J lost 2 bases, and 7 bases stayed unmatched. The sample originates from a study of shared clonotypes between healthy human individuals. Study results and limitations: The four-donor shared clonotypes exceeded non-shared clonotypes in generation probability, with non-shared ones scoring lower. Only blood was sampled; tissue repertoires likely differ. On the whole, naive subsets had larger estimated richness than memory subsets had.

The chain employs TRBV6-1 and TRBJ1-5; 8 nucleotides align to TRBD1. Source material: naive CD4+ T cells from PBMCs. Subset given: CD45RA+ positively selected. This receptor was taken from a man aged 18 to 29 in good health. Some clones in this sample may be carry-over from other donors' samples. CDR3 protein: CASSAWTGLGNQPQHF. CDR3 DNA: TGTGCCAGCAGTGCCTGGACAGGGCTTGGCAATCAGCCCCAGCATTTT.